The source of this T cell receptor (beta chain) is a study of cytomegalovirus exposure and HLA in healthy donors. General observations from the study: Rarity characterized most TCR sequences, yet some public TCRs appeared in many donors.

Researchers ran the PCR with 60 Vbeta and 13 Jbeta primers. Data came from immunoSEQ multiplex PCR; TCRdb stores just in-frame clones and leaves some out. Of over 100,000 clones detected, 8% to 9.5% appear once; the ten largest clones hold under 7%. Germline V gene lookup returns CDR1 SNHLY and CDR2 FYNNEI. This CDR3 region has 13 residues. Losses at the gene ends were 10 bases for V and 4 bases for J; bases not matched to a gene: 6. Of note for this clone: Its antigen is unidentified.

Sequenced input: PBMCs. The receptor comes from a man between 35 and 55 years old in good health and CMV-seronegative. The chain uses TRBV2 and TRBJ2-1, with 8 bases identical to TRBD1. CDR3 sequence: CAISGGDYNEQFF. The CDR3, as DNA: TGTGCCATCTCAGGGGGCGATTACAATGAGCAGTTCTTC. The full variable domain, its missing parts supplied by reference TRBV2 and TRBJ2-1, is EPEVTQTPSHQVTQMGQEVILRCVPISNHLYFYWYRQILGQKVEFLVSFYNNEISEKSEIFDDQFSVERPDGSNFTLKIRSTKLEDSAMYFCAISGGDYNEQFFGPGTRLTVL.